These T cell receptor beta chains were read from a single sample in a study of shared clonotypes between healthy human individuals. TCRdb keeps only in-frame clones here, not all; method: immunoSEQ multiplex PCR. The sample includes 2 million to 2.5 million clones, under 95% of them seen just once. Sequencing input: naive CD8+ T cells from PBMCs. Receptors originate from a man aged 18 to 30 in good health. Some clones in this sample may be carry-over from other donors' samples. Each CDR3 is given with its conserved first and last residue. D genes are given only for firm matches. Size values are once, few and many counts, or a class for expanded clones, and some rows have none.

>TRBV7-6|NA|NA|TRBJ1-5
TGTGCCAGCAGCTTCGGGTCCTCTAATCAGCCCCAGCATTTT
CASSFGSSNQPQHF
>TRBV4-1|NA|NA|TRBJ2-1
TGCGCCAGCAGCCCAGGGGTAACTTCTTCCTCCTACAATGAGCAGTTCTTC
CASSPGVTSSSYNEQFF
>TRBV11-2|NA|NA|TRBJ2-2
TGTGCCAGCAGCTTAGATCTAGGGGCTAACACCGGGGAGCTGTTTTTT
CASSLDLGANTGELFF
>TRBV30|NA|NA|TRBJ1-3
TGTGCCTGGAGTGTAAGGTCTTGGACTGGAAACACCATATATTTT
CAWSVRSWTGNTIYF
>TRBV27|once|NA|TRBJ2-7
TGTGCCAGCAGTCCCTCCGACGGGCTGCTTAGCTACGAGCAGTACTTC
CASSPSDGLLSYEQYF
>TRBV27|once|TRBD1|TRBJ1-2
TGTGCCAGCGATTCCACGCCCCGGGACAGGGATCGAGACTATGGCTACACCTTC
CASDSTPRDRDRDYGYTF
>TRBV4-1|NA|NA|TRBJ2-1
TGCGCCAGCAGCCAAGATGAGCGGGCGGCAGGGGGGTACAATGAGCAGTTCTTC
CASSQDERAAGGYNEQFF
>TRBV7-6|NA|NA|TRBJ2-3
TGTGCCCCTGCCCCTGGTCCCACAGATACGCAGTATTTT
CAPAPGPTDTQYF
>TRBV4-1|NA|NA|TRBJ1-5
TGCGCCAGCAGCCTAAGGACAGAAAGTAATCAGCCCCAGCATTTT
CASSLRTESNQPQHF
>TRBV10-3|NA|NA|TRBJ2-1
TGTGCCATCAGTGAGTCTAGGGATGAGCAGTTCTTC
CAISESRDEQFF
>TRBV27|NA|TRBD1|TRBJ1-1
TGTGCCAGCAGTTTATTAGGGACAGGGACCCCTGAAGCTTTCTTT
CASSLLGTGTPEAFF